This section outlines one T cell receptor beta chain sequence together with its context. In the original processing: Amplification of reference gene primers was used by the study to estimate nucleated cell counts. Some clones are missing from TCRdb's copy, which holds only in-frame ones; the method was immunoSEQ multiplex PCR. V and J calls and clone size are those listed in that table; D and trimming were worked out from the DNA. The sample includes some 260,000 clones, approximately 86% of them seen just once. These data belong to a study of blood T cell repertoires in COVID-19. In the study overall: Donors in the United States, Italy and Spain gave samples during acute or convalescent COVID-19. T cells, B-cell-depleted T cells, or PBMCs provided the cDNA or gDNA that served as material.

The V end was cut by 0 bases, the J end by 7 bases, with 13 bases between. Per the germline V gene, CDR1 is SGHRS and CDR2 is YFSETQ. The CDR3 length is 14 residues. Material: peripheral blood. The J gene is TRBJ1-1, the V gene TRBV5-1; perhaps TRBD1 as D (5 bases). The receptor's source is a woman aged 18-29 years with acute or convalescent COVID-19. CDR3: CASSLAPRDGEAFF. CDR3 nucleotides: TGCGCCAGCAGCTTGGCGCCCAGGGATGGTGAAGCTTTCTTT.